This TCR beta chain was retrieved from a study of cytomegalovirus exposure and HLA in healthy donors. V shed 4 bases, J shed 6 bases, and the junction held 8 bases outside the gene matches. CDR3 size: 15 residues. Germline CDR1 reads MDHEN; CDR2 reads SYDVKM. Whole-study findings and limits: Most likely, a cluster of highly shared sequence variants arose as a sequencing artifact. In a later analysis, at a false discovery rate of 0.05, under 20,000 TCR beta sequences were associated with HLA alleles.

Primers: 60 Vbeta forward and 13 Jbeta reverse. The method was immunoSEQ multiplex PCR; TCRdb's version includes in-frame clones alone and lacks a portion of them. Among some 160,000 clones listed, around 77% were seen once. Each donor was healthy, and each was a bone marrow donor. Comments on this clone: Antigen specificity is unknown.

The TCR was taken from a man between 60 and 75 years old in good health and CMV-seronegative. The specimen sequenced was PBMCs. This sequence joins TRBV28 and TRBJ1-5; 8 bases align to TRBD1. This CDR3 reads CASSSDRDEGQPQHF. The CDR3 region has the DNA TGTGCCAGCAGTTCGGACAGGGACGAAGGTCAGCCCCAGCATTTT.